The 25 T cell receptor beta chains below all came from one sample that was sequenced in a study of shared T cell receptors in the human thymus. Generated by immunoSEQ multiplex PCR, the TCRdb table keeps only in-frame clones and is missing some. The sample lists under 850,000 clones; roughly 88% were seen once. In addition, the sample was reused for a study of human thymus T cells.

The specimen was thymocytes. These receptors originate from a boy in the first two years of life with a congenital heart defect.

This chain joins TRBV7-2 and TRBJ2-2; 9 bases are a match to TRBD1. Germline V lookup: CDR1 SGHTA, CDR2 FQGNSA. J was trimmed by 3 bases and V by 6 bases; bases with no gene match: 5. The CDR3 is 15 residues long. The CDR3: CASRRTGVDTGELFF. The CDR3 nucleotides are TGTGCCAGCAGGAGGACAGGGGTTGACACCGGGGAGCTGTTTTTT.

The gene calls are TRBV30 and TRBJ1-1; TRBD1 matches at 8 bases. The CDR3 runs to 12 residues. Per germline, CDR1 GTSNPN and CDR2 SVGIG (reference sequence). V shed 7 bases and J 5 bases; nucleotides not matched to a gene: 6. This chain's CDR3 is CASSGGGTEAFF. The CDR3 bases are TGTGCCTCTTCAGGGGGCGGGACTGAAGCTTTCTTT.

The chain links TRBV10-3 to TRBJ2-5; D may be TRBD1 (5 bases). Near its end, the DNA agrees better with TRBJ2-7, so the J call may be wrong. The CDR3 spans 13 residues. Germline assignment: CDR1 ENHRY and CDR2 SYGVKD. The CDR3 coding sequence is TGTGCCATCAGTGACAAGGGGATCTACGAGCAGTACTTC. This encodes CAISDKGIYEQYF.

The V and J genes are TRBV5-6 and TRBJ2-5; 9 nucleotides line up with TRBD2. The V gene's germline CDR1 is SGHDT and CDR2 YYEEEE. This CDR3 has 15 amino acids. With V trimmed by 6 bases and J by 4 bases, 10 bases remained unmatched. In nucleotides, the CDR3 is TGTGCCAGCACCCCCAGGACTAGCGCCCCAGAGACCCAGTACTTC. The encoded protein is CASTPRTSAPETQYF.

This chain connects TRBV7-9 to TRBJ2-7, with 7 bases fitting TRBD2. CDR1 is SEHNR, CDR2 FQNEAQ, per germline (reference sequence). The CDR3 totals 14 residues. Germline trimming cut 4 bases from V and 2 bases from J; bases unmatched to any gene: 5. As DNA, the CDR3 is TGTGCCAGCAGCTCAGGACTAGAGGCCTACGAGCAGTACTTC. Translating it yields CASSSGLEAYEQYF. The full variable domain, completed using reference TRBV7-9 and TRBJ2-7, is DTGVSQNPRHKITKRGQNVTFRCDPISEHNRLYWYRQTLGQGPEFLTYFQNEAQLEKSRLLSDRFSAERPKGSFSTLEIQRTEQGDSAMYLCASSSGLEAYEQYFGPGTRLTVT.

The chain links TRBV14 to TRBJ2-7; the match to TRBD1 covers 8 bases. CDR3 length: 15 residues. Germline V gene data show CDR1 as SGHDN and CDR2 as FVKESK. With 0 bases clipped from V and 5 bases from J, the junction kept 6 bases outside the gene matches. In DNA, the CDR3 is TGTGCCAGCAGCCAAGATCGCGAGACAGGGGACGAGCAGTACTTC. Its protein product is CASSQDRETGDEQYF. Combining the CDR3 with reference TRBV14 and TRBJ2-7 gives the whole variable domain EAGVTQFPSHSVIEKGQTVTLRCDPISGHDNLYWYRRVMGKEIKFLLHFVKESKQDESGMPNNRFLAERTGGTYSTLKVQPAELEDSGVYFCASSQDRETGDEQYFGPGTRLTVT.

This chain joins TRBV27 and TRBJ1-4, with 9 nucleotides matching TRBD1. The CDR3 has 15 residues. Per the germline V gene, CDR1 is MNHEY and CDR2 is SMNVEV (reference sequence). Germline trimming cut 2 bases from V and 8 bases from J; bases unmatched to any gene: 6. Written as DNA, the CDR3 is TGTGCCAGCAGTTTACGGGACAGGGAAGGCGAAAAACTGTTTTTT. Translated, it gives CASSLRDREGEKLFF.

J is TRBJ1-2 and V is TRBV6-5; maybe TRBD1 (5 bases). The germline V and J ends were trimmed by 2 bases and 2 bases, with 15 bases remaining between them. The germline gives CDR1 MNHEY, CDR2 SVGAGI. This CDR3 has 16 residues. The CDR3 DNA reads TGTGCCAGCAGTTACCGGGTCAGGGAGGCGAACTATGGCTACACCTTC. It yields the protein CASSYRVREANYGYTF.

CDR3 DNA sequence: TGTGCCAGCAGTTACGGCCCTAGCGGAATCTACAATGAGCAGTTCTTC. Translation: CASSYGPSGIYNEQFF. This chain links TRBV6-5 with TRBJ2-1; TRBD2 aligns across 7 bases. The CDR3 loop spans 16 amino acids. In germline, CDR1 is MNHEY, CDR2 SVGAGI. The ends lost 2 bases at V and 3 bases at J; junction bases unmatched: 7.

The chain recombines TRBV18 with TRBJ2-7, with 13 bases lining up with TRBD2. This CDR3 is built from 15 residues. Trimming removed 3 bases from V and 5 bases from J; junction bases left unmatched: 4. Germline V gene lookup returns CDR1 KGHSH and CDR2 LQKENI. The CDR3 reads CASSPGTSGINEQYF. The CDR3 DNA is TGTGCCAGCTCACCGGGGACTAGCGGGATCAACGAGCAGTACTTC.

The chain couples TRBV29-1 to TRBJ2-7; 8 nucleotides align to TRBD1. V shed 5 bases, J shed 6 bases, and the junction held 12 bases outside the gene matches. This CDR3 has 14 residues. CDR1 SQVTM and CDR2 ANQGSEA come from the germline V gene. The CDR3 DNA follows: TGCAGCGTTCCGGGACAGGCGGGGTGGGGCGAGCAGTACTTC. Translated: CSVPGQAGWGEQYF.

The chain has TRBV30 and TRBJ2-2; 9 bases fit TRBD1. The CDR3 runs 17 residues. The V segment lost 1 base and the J segment 3 bases; nucleotides outside the gene matches: 9. The germline V gene has CDR1 GTSNPN and CDR2 SVGIG (reference sequence). CDR3 bases: TGTGCCTGGAGTGGTAAACAGGGGGCGGCGGACACCGGGGAGCTGTTTTTT. It translates to CAWSGKQGAADTGELFF.

The V and J genes are TRBV30 and TRBJ1-5, with D uncertain. V dropped 0 bases and J dropped 3 bases, with 12 bases sitting between them. This CDR3 comprises 15 residues. Germline V gene lookup returns CDR1 GTSNPN and CDR2 SVGIG (reference sequence). As DNA, the CDR3 is TGTGCCTGGAGTGTACGGTATCAGGTCAATCAGCCCCAGCATTTT. Translated, it gives CAWSVRYQVNQPQHF.

V usage is TRBV10-1 and J usage is TRBJ2-7; no reliable D call. The V gene's germline CDR1 is WNHNN and CDR2 SYGVQD (reference sequence). V was cut by 7 bases and J by 7 bases, with 11 bases left in between. The CDR3 totals 11 residues. CDR3 sequence reads: CASTPLREQYF. In DNA, the CDR3 is TGCGCCAGCACCCCTTTGAGAGAGCAGTACTTC.

V and J are TRBV29-1 and TRBJ2-3, with D tentatively TRBD2 (5 bases). The CDR3 is made up of 15 amino acids. Trimming pared 0 bases from V and 9 bases from J, leaving 19 bases between. Looked up from germline, CDR1 is SQVTM and CDR2 is ANQGSEA. The CDR3 spells CSVEDQEAAYLTQYF. The CDR3 DNA follows: TGCAGCGTTGAAGATCAGGAGGCAGCCTACCTGACGCAGTATTTT.

The chain uses TRBV9 and TRBJ2-7, with 10 nucleotides matching TRBD2. The germline gives CDR1 SGDLS, CDR2 YYNGEE. The V and J ends lost 4 bases and 6 bases, in that order; junction bases with no gene match: 19. The CDR3 contains 18 residues. CDR3 region: CASSPRAGGPSFKSEQYF. The CDR3 DNA reads as TGTGCCAGCAGCCCTCGAGCGGGAGGGCCTTCATTTAAAAGCGAGCAGTACTTC.

This clone was seen more than once but under ten times. The rearrangement links TRBV6-5 to TRBJ1-4, with 8 bases fitting TRBD1. Germline loops: CDR1 MNHEY, CDR2 SVGAGI. V trimming: 7 bases; J trimming: 8 bases; junction bases outside the gene matches: 12. This CDR3 region has 15 residues. CDR3 nucleotides: TGTGCCAGCAAACCCCCCGGACAGGGAGGCGAAAAACTGTTTTTT. This codes for CASKPPGQGGEKLFF.

The chain employs TRBV4-3 and TRBJ2-3; D not certain. CDR3 length: 16 amino acids. Per germline, CDR1 LGHNA and CDR2 YSLEER. V was shortened by 4 bases and J by 2 bases, with 16 bases between the two germline ends. The CDR3 loop reads CASSPGASEVTDTQYF. The CDR3 DNA reads as TGCGCCAGCAGCCCCGGAGCGAGCGAGGTCACAGATACGCAGTATTTT.

The chain is built from TRBV4-2 and TRBJ1-5; D unresolved. CDR3 length: 17 residues. V lost 1 base and J lost 2, with 15 bases in between. The germline V gene encodes CDR1 LGHNA and CDR2 YNFKEQ. The CDR3 coding sequence is TGTGCCAGCAGCCAAGGTGCGGTTTCGGATCGCAATCAGCCCCAGCATTTT. This sequence encodes CASSQGAVSDRNQPQHF.

The gene calls are TRBV5-1 and TRBJ2-7; 15 bases fit TRBD2. Per the germline V gene, CDR1 is SGHRS and CDR2 is YFSETQ. Trimming removed 4 bases from V and 6 bases from J; junction bases left unmatched: 14. This CDR3 spans 18 amino acids. CDR3: CASSPPGPGTSGRCEQYF. The CDR3 DNA follows: TGCGCCAGCAGCCCCCCCGGCCCCGGGACTAGCGGGAGGTGCGAGCAGTACTTC.

The chain couples TRBV5-4 to TRBJ1-2; unclear D gene. The V gene lost 4 bases and the J gene lost 3 bases, with 13 bases spanning the gap. Germline CDR1 SGHNT, CDR2 YYREEE (reference sequence). CDR3 length: 14 residues. For the CDR3, the DNA is TGTGCCAGCAGCCACGTTGCGGGTGACTATGGCTACACCTTC. It is translated as CASSHVAGDYGYTF.

This chain joins TRBV19 and TRBJ2-7; 14 nucleotides match TRBD2. CDR3 length: 14 residues. CDR1 LNHDA and CDR2 SQIVND come from the germline V gene (reference sequence). V shed 6 bases, J shed 9 bases, and the junction held 7 bases outside the gene matches. CDR3 region: CASSKQGTSGRQYF. The CDR3 coding sequence is TGTGCCAGTAGCAAACAGGGGACTAGCGGGAGGCAGTACTTC.

The V gene is TRBV7-2, the J gene TRBJ2-7, with a weak D call TRBD1 (5 bases). The V and J ends lost 3 bases and 5 bases respectively, with 17 bases between them. Per the germline V gene, CDR1 is SGHTA and CDR2 is FQGNSA. CDR3 length: 15 amino acids. The CDR3 region has the DNA TGTGCCAGCAGCTTTCCTAGACAGAGCGTGCACGAGCAGTACTTC. It translates to CASSFPRQSVHEQYF.

This clone was seen more than once but under ten times. This sequence joins TRBV10-3 and TRBJ1-5; weak D call: TRBD1 (5 bases). V was trimmed by 2 bases and J by 4 bases, leaving 9 bases between them. Germline V CDR1 and CDR2: ENHRY, SYGVKD. The CDR3 consists of 14 residues. Written as DNA, the CDR3 is TGTGCCATCAGTGAGACCAGGGCGAATCAGCCCCAGCATTTT. This encodes CAISETRANQPQHF.

This chain uses TRBV9 with TRBJ2-5; TRBD2 matches 7 bases. CDR3 length: 15 amino acids. The germline V gene encodes CDR1 SGDLS and CDR2 YYNGEE. V lost 3 bases and J lost 5; bases outside the gene matches: 10. DNA of the CDR3: TGTGCCAGCAGCGCCTCACGGGGGGTTGGGGAGACCCAGTACTTC. Its translation is CASSASRGVGETQYF.